This TCR beta chain stems from a study of molecular identifiers for immune sequencing clone quantification. Naive CD8 library inputs spanned about 19,000 to 1,000,000 sorted cells and 10%, 30% or 50% RNA. Sorting defined naive CD8 T cells as CD8+CD4-CCR7+CD45RA+. Trimming stripped 2 bases from V and 3 bases from J, with 14 bases between. CDR1 MNHNY and CDR2 SVGAGI come from the germline V gene (reference sequence). This CDR3 region has 15 residues. This clonotype is labeled as medium-sized (0.01 to 0.1%). The target antigen is unknown. Libraries of bulk TCR were made by previously described methods (with listed TCR primers). Each CDR3 protein is one row after TCRdb ran MiXCR on the PCR reads. Among about 12,000 distinct CDR3 sequences listed, 15% to 20% were seen once. The study's findings and limits: Underestimated sizes of highly expanded clones could result from identical TCR molecules that share a barcode.

Source material: naive CD8+ T cells from blood, with Jurkat cell RNA spiked in. The subset here: FACS-sorted CD8+CD4-CCR7+CD45RA+ naive T cells. The sequence derives from a human donor in good health. Some libraries in this study had Jurkat cell RNA spiked in. The chain has TRBV6-6 and TRBJ2-7, with D tentatively TRBD1 (6 bases). Written as DNA, the CDR3 is TGTGCCAGCAGTTACGCTGGGACAAGAGACTACGAGCAGTACTTC. Residues: CASSYAGTRDYEQYF.